Listed below are T cell receptor beta chains from one sample, sequenced in a study of T cell responses to AZD1222 COVID-19 vaccine. Assay: immunoSEQ multiplex PCR; the TCRdb copy retains only in-frame clones and omits some. The sample lists about 180,000 clones, around 90% occurring once. This material consisted of peripheral blood, taken on day 0 of AZD1222 vaccination. Receptors originate from an adult in good health. The CDR3 runs from the conserved cysteine through the conserved F or W. Each record gives: J gene, clone size, D gene, V gene, CDR3 DNA, CDR3 protein. A D gene is named only where the DNA matches it firmly. Rows give clone size only sometimes, using once, few, many, or a class for an expanded clone.

TRBJ1-1,few,TRBD1,TRBV27,TGTGCCAGCAGTATACTGGGACAGCAGAACACTGAAGCTTTCTTT,CASSILGQQNTEAFF
TRBJ2-2,.,TRBD2,TRBV27,TGTGCCAGCAGTTCTAGCGGGAGACAAAACACCGGGGAGCTGTTTTTT,CASSSSGRQNTGELFF
TRBJ1-2,.,TRBD1,TRBV28,TGTGCCAGCAGGGGACAGGGAAGGCTCTATGGCTACACCTTC,CASRGQGRLYGYTF
TRBJ2-7,.,.,TRBV21-1,TGTGCCAGCATCCTAGCCCTCTACGAGCAGTACTTC,CASILALYEQYF
TRBJ1-2,.,TRBD1,TRBV10-3,TGTGCCATCAGTGACAAAGCCGGACAGGGGGCTAATGGCTACACCTTC,CAISDKAGQGANGYTF
TRBJ2-7,.,.,TRBV9,TGTGCCAGCAGCCCTGGAGGGGTGCCCTCCTACGAGCAGTACTTC,CASSPGGVPSYEQYF
TRBJ2-3,once,TRBD2,TRBV12-3/TRBV12-4,TGTGCCAGCAGTTTCGGCGGGAGACGGCATTTT,CASSFGGRRHF
TRBJ2-5,.,TRBD1,TRBV27,TGTGCCAGCAGTCCAGGGACAGGGGTCCAAGAGACCCAGTACTTC,CASSPGTGVQETQYF
TRBJ1-4,.,.,TRBV5-1,TGCGCCAGCAGCTTGGCCCAGCCGAGTGAACTGTTTTTT,CASSLAQPSELFF
TRBJ1-2,.,TRBD1,TRBV7-9,TGTGCCAGCGACCCCGGTTGGGGGGACAGTAACTATGGCTACACCTTC,CASDPGWGDSNYGYTF
TRBJ2-1,.,TRBD2,TRBV19,TGTGCCAGTAACCAAGGACTAGCGCTCTACAATGAGCAGTTCTTC,CASNQGLALYNEQFF
TRBJ2-1,.,.,TRBV19,TGTGCCAGTTCCGGGGGTTCCTACAATGAGCAGTTCTTC,CASSGGSYNEQFF
TRBJ2-7,.,TRBD2,TRBV5-6,TGTGCCAGCAGCTTGACTAGCGGGGTCGACGAGCAGTACTTC,CASSLTSGVDEQYF
TRBJ1-2,.,.,TRBV14,TGTGCCAGCAGCCAAGAGAGGGGACCAGGCCCATATGGCTACACCTTC,CASSQERGPGPYGYTF
TRBJ1-2,once,.,TRBV4-3,TGCGCCAGCCTAACTTGGGTAGGGCAAAACTATGGCTACACCTTC,CASLTWVGQNYGYTF
TRBJ1-6,once,.,TRBV28,TGTGCCAGCAGTTTACGGGGTAATAATTCACCCCTCCACTTT,CASSLRGNNSPLHF
TRBJ1-5,.,.,TRBV19,TGTGCCAGTAGTATAATCCAGGACGGCGGGCAGCCCCAGCATTTT,CASSIIQDGGQPQHF
TRBJ2-2,.,.,TRBV5-1,TGCGCCAGCAGCTTGGAGGGGGATCCGGCCGGGGAGCTGTTTTTT,CASSLEGDPAGELFF
TRBJ2-5,.,.,TRBV7-9,TGTGCCAGCAGCGTATTTGCGTCGCAGGGCAGACTCCAAGAGACCCAGTACTTC,CASSVFASQGRLQETQYF
TRBJ1-2,.,.,TRBV18,TGTGCCAGCTCAGCCAGACAGGAGCCTAACTATGGCTACACCTTC,CASSARQEPNYGYTF
TRBJ2-7,.,.,TRBV5-6,TGTGCCAGCAGCTTCCTCCACACACAGTACGAGCAGTACTTC,CASSFLHTQYEQYF
TRBJ2-5,.,.,TRBV18,TGTGCCAGCTCACCAAGGAGGCAAGAGACCCAGTACTTC,CASSPRRQETQYF
TRBJ2-5,.,.,TRBV28,TGTGCCAGCAGTTCTACCGGGTTTTATGAGACCCAGTACTTC,CASSSTGFYETQYF
TRBJ2-7,.,.,TRBV9,TGTGCCAGCAGCGTGGCCACAGGGACCTACGAGCAGTACTTC,CASSVATGTYEQYF
TRBJ2-7,few,.,TRBV27,TGTGCCAGCAGTTTACAGGGCTCCCACGAGCAGTACTTC,CASSLQGSHEQYF
TRBJ2-2,few,.,TRBV7-3,TGTGCCAGCAGCTTAGTGAGCACCGGGGAGCTGTTTTTT,CASSLVSTGELFF
TRBJ2-5,once,.,TRBV2,TGTGCCAGCAGTGGGGTCAGGCAAGAGACCCAGTACTTC,CASSGVRQETQYF
TRBJ1-5,.,.,TRBV19,TGTGCCACCGCAGTCAGTGGCAATCAGCCCCAGCATTTT,CATAVSGNQPQHF
TRBJ1-1,.,.,TRBV18,TGTGCCAGCTCACCGGGACAAACGAACACTGAAGCTTTCTTT,CASSPGQTNTEAFF
TRBJ2-2,.,TRBD2,TRBV19,TGTGCCAGTAGTAAACTCTGGACTAGCGGGGGGGCATACACCGGGGAGCTGTTTTTT,CASSKLWTSGGAYTGELFF
TRBJ2-3,.,.,TRBV29-1,TGCAGCGTTGTGCCCGGGCTTAACACAGATACGCAGTATTTT,CSVVPGLNTDTQYF